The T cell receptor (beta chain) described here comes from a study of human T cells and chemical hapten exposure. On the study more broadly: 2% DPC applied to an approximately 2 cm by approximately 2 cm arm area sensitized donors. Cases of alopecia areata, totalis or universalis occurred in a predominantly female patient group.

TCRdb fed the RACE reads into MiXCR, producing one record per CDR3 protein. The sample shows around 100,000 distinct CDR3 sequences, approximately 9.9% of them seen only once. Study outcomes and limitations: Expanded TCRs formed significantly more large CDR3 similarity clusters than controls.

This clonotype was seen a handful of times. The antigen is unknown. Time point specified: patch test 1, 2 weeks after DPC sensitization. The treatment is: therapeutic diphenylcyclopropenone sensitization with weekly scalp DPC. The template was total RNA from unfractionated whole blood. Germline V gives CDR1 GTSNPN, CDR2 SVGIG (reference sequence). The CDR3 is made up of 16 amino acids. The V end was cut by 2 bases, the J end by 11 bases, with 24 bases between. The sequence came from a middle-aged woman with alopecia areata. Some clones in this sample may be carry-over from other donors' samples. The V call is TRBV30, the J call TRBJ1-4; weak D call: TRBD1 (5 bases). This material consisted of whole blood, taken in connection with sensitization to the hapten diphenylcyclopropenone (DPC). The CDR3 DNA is TGTGCCTGGAGTCCCCGGGACCACCTCACCCCGGGGAAACTGTTTTTT. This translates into CAWSPRDHLTPGKLFF.